This T cell receptor beta chain was retrieved from a study of cytomegalovirus exposure and HLA in healthy donors. The germline V gene has CDR1 SNHLY and CDR2 FYNNEI. This CDR3 has 13 amino acids. With 6 bases removed from V and 3 bases from J, the gap between germline ends came to 9 bases. Study results and caveats: Association of a missense DCLRE1C variant with TCR beta V- and J-gene trimming was reported in a later analysis.

Primers: 60 Vbeta forward and 13 Jbeta reverse. Sequenced by immunoSEQ multiplex PCR; TCRdb stores in-frame clones only, minus some. There are roughly 220,000 clones in the sample; roughly 70% occur only once, and 2.6% lies in the top ten. Concerning this clone: Its specificity is unknown.

The chain couples TRBV2 to TRBJ2-1; possibly TRBD1 for D (5 bases). What was sequenced was PBMCs. The receptor was isolated from a man aged 40-55 years in good health and CMV-seropositive. The CDR3 here is CASRDNLYNEQFF. The CDR3 DNA reads TGTGCCAGCAGGGACAATCTCTACAATGAGCAGTTCTTC.